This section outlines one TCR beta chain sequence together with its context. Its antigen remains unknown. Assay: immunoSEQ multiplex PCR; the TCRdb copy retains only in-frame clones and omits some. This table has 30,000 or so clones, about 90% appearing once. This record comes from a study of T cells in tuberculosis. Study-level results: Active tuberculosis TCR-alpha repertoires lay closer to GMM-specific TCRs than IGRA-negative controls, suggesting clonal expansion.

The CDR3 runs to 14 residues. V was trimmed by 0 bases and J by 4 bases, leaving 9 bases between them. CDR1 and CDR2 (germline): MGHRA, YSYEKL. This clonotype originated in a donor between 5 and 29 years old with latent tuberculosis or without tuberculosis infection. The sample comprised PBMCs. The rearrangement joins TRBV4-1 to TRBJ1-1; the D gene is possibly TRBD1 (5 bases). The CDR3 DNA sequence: TGCGCCAGCAGCCAAGACAGGGTGGCCACTGAAGCTTTCTTT. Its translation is CASSQDRVATEAFF.